Shown below are 20 T cell receptor beta chains from a single sample sequenced in a study of T cell responses to AZD1222 COVID-19 vaccine. Using immunoSEQ multiplex PCR, the repertoire was profiled, and TCRdb retains in-frame clones only, with some absent. The table includes 120,000 or so clones, about 90% detected once. Here the sequenced sample was peripheral blood, taken on day 0 of AZD1222 vaccination. All receptors come from an adult in good health.

This chain links TRBV6-5 with TRBJ1-2; possibly TRBD1 for D (6 bases). Germline assignment: CDR1 MNHEY and CDR2 SVGAGI. The CDR3 runs 13 residues. The V and J ends lost 7 bases and 4 bases respectively, with 13 bases between them. The CDR3 coding sequence is TGTGCCAGCACCTCGACAGGTGTCTATGGCTACACCTTC. It specifies CASTSTGVYGYTF.

The chain combines TRBV5-4 with TRBJ2-7; D may be TRBD1 (7 bases). CDR3 size: 16 residues. CDR1 and CDR2 from the germline V gene are SGHNT and YYREEE (reference sequence). Trimming shortened V by 4 bases and J by 3 bases, and 20 bases separated the two germline ends. The CDR3 spells CASSPQNAGGIYEQYF. DNA for the CDR3: TGTGCCAGCAGCCCCCAGAATGCAGGGGGGATCTACGAGCAGTACTTC.

The V call is TRBV18, the J call TRBJ2-2, with a possible D match to TRBD1 (6 bases). V lost 6 bases and J 1 base, leaving 12 bases between the germline ends. The CDR3 contains 15 residues. Germline V gene data show CDR1 as KGHSH and CDR2 as LQKENI. The CDR3 protein is CASSERQENTGELFF. Here the CDR3 DNA reads TGTGCCAGCTCCGAGCGACAGGAGAACACCGGGGAGCTGTTTTTT.

The V and J genes are TRBV5-4 and TRBJ1-5, with a tentative D call TRBD1 (6 bases). V lost 4 bases and J 2 bases, leaving 10 bases between the germline ends. Germline loops: CDR1 SGHNT, CDR2 YYREEE (reference sequence). The CDR3 sequence is 14 residues long. This CDR3 is CASSRDTGNQPQHF. DNA for the CDR3: TGTGCCAGCAGCCGGGACACGGGCAATCAGCCCCAGCATTTT.

This clone has only one observation. The chain is built from TRBV24-1 and TRBJ2-1, with 9 bases fitting TRBD1. J lost 7 bases, V lost 10 bases, and 7 bases had no gene match. Germline CDR1 is KGHDR and CDR2 is SFDVKD. The CDR3 covers 13 residues. CDR3 DNA: TGTGCCACAGCCCGGGACAGGGAGAATGAGCAGTTCTTC. This gives the protein CATARDRENEQFF.

This rearrangement joins TRBV5-1 to TRBJ1-4; possible D gene TRBD1, 6 bases. Germline lookup yields CDR1 SGHRS and CDR2 YFSETQ. V dropped 4 bases and J dropped 2 bases, with 9 bases sitting between them. CDR3 size: 14 residues. CDR3 nucleotides: TGCGCCAGCAGCCCGGGGGCGACTAATGAAAAACTGTTTTTT. It specifies CASSPGATNEKLFF. Looking up the rest from reference TRBV5-1 and TRBJ1-4 gives the full variable domain: KAGVTQTPRYLIKTRGQQVTLSCSPISGHRSVSWYQQTPGQGLQFLFEYFSETQRNKGNFPGRFSGRQFSNSRSEMNVSTLELGDSALYLCASSPGATNEKLFFGSGTQLSVL.

CDR3 DNA: TGCGCCAGCAGTCGTACTGGGGCAGGACGCGCACCTAATCCTGCAACTAATGAAAAACTGTTTTTT. Residues: CASSRTGAGRAPNPATNEKLFF. V gene TRBV10-2 combines with J gene TRBJ1-4; D is perhaps TRBD1 (5 bases). V shed 5 bases and J shed 0 bases, with 31 bases lying between them. This CDR3 spans 22 amino acids. Germline V gene lookup returns CDR1 WSHSY and CDR2 SAAADI.

V usage is TRBV11-1 and J usage is TRBJ2-3, with D unresolved. The CDR3 covers 14 residues. Trimming cost V 3 bases and J 1 base, with 8 bases left between them. Looked up from germline, CDR1 is SGHAT and CDR2 is FQDESV (reference sequence). This CDR3 reads CASSFWQGTDTQYF. The CDR3, as DNA: TGTGCCAGCAGCTTCTGGCAGGGCACAGATACGCAGTATTTT.

The rearrangement links TRBV20-1 to TRBJ2-3; TRBD2 might be the D (5 bases). Germline CDR1 reads DFQATT; CDR2 reads SNEGSKA (reference sequence). The CDR3 is 11 amino acids. Deletions cut 6 bases from V and 4 bases from J, with 8 bases between. The CDR3 loop reads CSAGAADTQYF. CDR3 nucleotides: TGCAGTGCGGGAGCGGCAGATACGCAGTATTTT.

The chain links TRBV5-4 to TRBJ2-1; 7 bases map to TRBD1. Germline values: CDR1 SGHNT, CDR2 YYREEE (reference sequence). After removal of 5 bases from V and 8 bases from J, the junction contained 7 bases not matched to a gene. The CDR3 has 13 amino acids. DNA of the CDR3: TGTGCCAGCAGTCAGACAGGGTGGGATGAGCAGTTCTTC. It is translated as CASSQTGWDEQFF.

The sample holds a few counts of this clone. V is TRBV2 and J is TRBJ1-5; no definite D call. This CDR3 region has 13 residues. Between the trimmed V and J ends, which lost 5 bases and 4 bases, there was a span of 9 bases. Germline V CDR1 and CDR2: SNHLY, FYNNEI. CDR3 nucleotides: TGTGCCAGCAGTTTATGGGCAAATCAGCCCCAGCATTTT. Its translation: CASSLWANQPQHF.

This sequence joins TRBV27 and TRBJ2-5, with D uncertain. V lost 6 bases and J 8 bases, leaving 16 bases between the germline ends. The CDR3 extends over 13 amino acids. Per the germline V gene, CDR1 is MNHEY and CDR2 is SMNVEV (reference sequence). Here the CDR3 reads CASRQNGLSTQYF. The DNA for the CDR3 is TGTGCCAGCAGGCAGAACGGGTTATCCACCCAGTACTTC.

This chain connects TRBV18 to TRBJ1-3; 7 bases line up with TRBD1. The ends lost 1 base at V and 2 bases at J; junction bases unmatched: 5. The CDR3 extends over 16 amino acids. Germline V gives CDR1 KGHSH, CDR2 LQKENI. CDR3 DNA sequence: TGTGCCAGCTCACCACGAACAGGGGCCGCTGGAAACACCATATATTTT. Encoded protein: CASSPRTGAAGNTIYF.

The V gene is TRBV7-8, the J gene TRBJ2-3; D not certain. CDR1 is SGHVS, CDR2 FQNEAQ, per germline. This CDR3 has 16 amino acids. Trimming pared 2 bases from V and 2 bases from J, leaving 14 bases between. The DNA of the CDR3 is TGTGCCAGCAGCTTATCCTCCCGACTGTTCACAGATACGCAGTATTTT. Its protein is CASSLSSRLFTDTQYF.

Ten or more counts support this clone. Other DNA sequences in the sample encode the same CDR3. CDR3 region: CASSPSASGSNYGYTF. The CDR3 nucleotides read TGCGCCAGCAGCCCCTCGGCATCTGGCAGTAACTATGGCTACACCTTC. This chain links TRBV4-1 with TRBJ1-2; D call uncertain. Trimming stripped 4 bases from V and 1 base from J, with 16 bases between. The CDR3 sequence is 16 residues long. The germline V gene encodes CDR1 MGHRA and CDR2 YSYEKL.

This chain joins TRBV5-5 and TRBJ2-1; TRBD2 matches 7 bases. Germline loops: CDR1 SGHKS, CDR2 YYEKEE (reference sequence). Trimming took 2 bases from V and 9 from J; bases not matched to a gene: 8. This CDR3 is 14 amino acids long. The CDR3 loop reads CASSFGTAGSEQFF. The CDR3 bases are TGTGCCAGCAGCTTTGGAACAGCGGGGTCTGAGCAGTTCTTC.

The rearrangement joins TRBV18 to TRBJ2-3, with D tentatively TRBD1 or TRBD2 (5 bases each). The CDR3 contains 13 residues. Between the trimmed V and J ends, which lost 3 bases and 4 bases, there was a span of 8 bases. Germline V gives CDR1 KGHSH, CDR2 LQKENI. The DNA of the CDR3 is TGTGCCAGCTCACCGGGGACCCCAGATACGCAGTATTTT. Its translation: CASSPGTPDTQYF.

The V call is TRBV3-1 (or the pseudogene TRBV3-2), the J call TRBJ1-5; D is perhaps TRBD1 (6 bases). This CDR3 contains 15 residues. Germline V lookup: CDR1 LGHDT, CDR2 YNNKEL (reference sequence). V gave up 2 bases and J gave up 6 bases, with 14 bases separating them. The CDR3 DNA sequence: TGTGCCAGCAGCCAATTCAGGGGTATTAGTCAGCCCCAGCATTTT. Residues: CASSQFRGISQPQHF.

The V gene is TRBV6-5, the J gene TRBJ2-1; TRBD2 agrees at 12 bases. V shed 3 bases, J shed 9 bases, and the junction held 6 bases outside the gene matches. Per germline, CDR1 MNHEY and CDR2 SVGAGI. This CDR3 contains 15 residues. CDR3 coding DNA: TGTGCCAGCAGTTATACTAGCGGGAGGAATTCTGAGCAGTTCTTC. It codes for CASSYTSGRNSEQFF.

The CDR3 DNA reads TGTGCCACCAGTGATTCTGACAGGGGGTACGAGCAGTACTTC. Its protein product is CATSDSDRGYEQYF. The rearrangement links TRBV24-1 to TRBJ2-7, with 9 bases identical to TRBD1. The V and J ends lost 2 bases and 4 bases, in that order; junction bases with no gene match: 2. Germline V CDR1 and CDR2: KGHDR, SFDVKD. The CDR3 has 14 residues.